Listed below are T cell receptor beta chains from one sample, sequenced in a study of metastatic and nonmetastatic thyroid tumors. TCRdb re-called the PCR reads via MiXCR. The data show 15,000 to 20,000 clones, roughly 29% seen once. The sequencing sample was made of blood. The origin of the receptors is a female donor with papillary thyroid cancer or a benign thyroid nodule (not recorded which). Some clones in this sample may be carry-over from other donors' samples. The CDR3 runs from the conserved cysteine through the conserved F or W. The D gene is left open where the match is weak. Where a row states a size, it is once, few, many or the class of an expanded clone; other rows omit it.

>many|TRBV11-3|NA|TRBJ1-2|13
CASGSGLFGGYTF
TGTGCCAGCGGCTCGGGGCTATTTGGTGGCTACACCTTC
>NA|TRBV18|NA|TRBJ1-5|11
CASSPVQPQHF
TGTGCCAGCTCACCGGTTCAGCCCCAGCATTTT
>many|TRBV5-1|NA|TRBJ2-3|14
CASSRAQSTDTQYF
TGCGCCAGCAGCCGGGCCCAATCCACAGATACGCAGTATTTT
>many|TRBV5-6|NA|TRBJ1-2|12
CASSLSPGGYTF
TGTGCCAGCAGCTTGTCGCCGGGTGGCTACACCTTC
>many|TRBV5-1|TRBD1|TRBJ1-1|15
CASSLKGQPTIEAFF
TGCGCCAGCAGCTTGAAGGGACAGCCTACTATTGAAGCTTTCTTT
>NA|TRBV6-2/TRBV6-3|NA|TRBJ1-1|14
CASSYAGGNTEAFF
TGTGCCAGCAGTTACGCAGGAGGGAACACTGAAGCTTTCTTT
>NA|TRBV13|NA|TRBJ2-1|15
CASSPAGGAYNEQFF
TGTGCCAGCAGCCCCGCCGGAGGGGCCTACAATGAGCAGTTCTTC
>NA|TRBV11-3|NA|TRBJ2-7|13
CASSFGSSYEQYF
TGTGCCAGCAGCTTCGGGAGCTCCTACGAGCAGTACTTC
>NA|TRBV5-4|NA|TRBJ1-6|13
CASSLTDASPLHF
TGTGCCAGCAGCTTGACAGATGCTTCACCCCTCCACTTT
>medium-sized|TRBV27|TRBD1|TRBJ1-2|15
CASSFTPTGSYGYTF
TGTGCCAGCAGTTTTACCCCGACAGGGAGCTATGGCTACACCTTC
>NA|TRBV11-2|NA|TRBJ2-1|15
CASSATDRLNNEQFF
TGTGCCAGCAGCGCAACAGACAGGTTAAACAATGAGCAGTTCTTC
>NA|TRBV6-1|TRBD1|TRBJ2-7|15
CASRPSTGYYYEQYF
TGTGCCAGCAGGCCGTCGACAGGGTATTATTACGAGCAGTACTTC
>NA|TRBV5-1|TRBD2|TRBJ2-1|17
CASSSRLAGAIYNEQFF
TGCGCCAGCAGCTCCCGACTAGCGGGAGCCATCTACAATGAGCAGTTCTTC
>few|TRBV7-8|NA|TRBJ2-7|13
CASSRTRAYEQYF
TGTGCCAGCAGCCGGACCCGGGCCTACGAGCAGTACTTC